The clone carrying this T cell receptor beta chain was seen a few times. Its antigen is unidentified. This sample is part of a study of shared clonotypes between healthy human individuals. Study outcomes and limitations: Non-shared clonotypes had lower generation probabilities than clonotypes shared by all four sorted-subset donors. Among donors, the sharing of clonotypes was expected to be influenced by sequencing depth.

Produced via immunoSEQ multiplex PCR; TCRdb's table is partial and in-frame only. The data contain about 1.1 million clones, 70% to 80% of them singletons. V was clipped by 6 bases and J by 4 bases, with 9 bases between them. CDR1 SGHRS and CDR2 YFSETQ come from the germline V gene. The CDR3 length is 12 residues. The sequence derives from a man younger than 30 in good health. Some clones in this sample may be carry-over from other donors' samples. The material sequenced was memory CD4+ T cells from PBMCs. Specified subset: CD45RA-negative fraction. The rearrangement links TRBV5-1 to TRBJ2-3; D unclear. The CDR3 here is CASTDSADTQYF. The CDR3 nucleotides are TGCGCCAGCACCGACTCAGCAGATACGCAGTATTTT.